This section outlines one T cell receptor beta chain sequence together with its context. The antigen is undetermined. The data derive from a study of cytomegalovirus exposure and HLA in healthy donors. Findings of the study overall: In a later analysis, an Asian-associated ancestry cluster reportedly showed fewer N-insertions than the approximately 620-donor mean.

The CDR3 has 14 amino acids. Germline V CDR1 and CDR2: MNHEY, SVGAGI. V shed 5 bases and J 5 bases; nucleotides not matched to a gene: 2. The primer mix had 60 Vbeta and 13 Jbeta primers. Profiling relied on immunoSEQ multiplex PCR, and the TCRdb table lists in-frame clones only, not all of them. The profile shows about 130,000 clones, approximately 85% of them singletons. Input material: PBMCs. This receptor was identified in a woman between 25 and 40 years old in good health and CMV-seropositive. The chain recombines TRBV6-5 with TRBJ2-5; 13 nucleotides align to TRBD2. CDR3 sequence: CASSGLAGVETQYF. As DNA, the CDR3 is TGTGCCAGCAGTGGACTAGCGGGGGTGGAGACCCAGTACTTC.